Below, 9 T cell receptor beta chains from the same sample are listed, as sequenced in a study of blood T cells in healthy people across ages. For the second PCR, which ran for about 7 to 12 cycles, a sample-barcoded 5' primer and a J-beta primer mix were used. TCRdb independently ran MiXCR on the 5' RACE reads; one entry per CDR3 protein. The table shows about 970,000 distinct CDR3 sequences, with around 54% occurring only once. The sequenced sample was blood. These receptors were collected from a woman aged 60-75 years in good health.

V usage is TRBV9 and J usage is TRBJ2-1; 8 bases are a match to TRBD2. The CDR3 has 16 residues. Trimming took 0 bases from V and 4 from J; bases not matched to a gene: 6. Germline V lookup: CDR1 SGDLS, CDR2 YYNGEE. The chain's CDR3 is CASSVGGGRIYNEQFF. CDR3 in DNA: TGTGCCAGCAGCGTAGGGGGCGGGAGGATTTACAATGAGCAGTTCTTC.

Comments on this clonotype: Mismatch with germline at one junction end may stem from a read error. The chain has TRBV2 and TRBJ2-5; 11 nucleotides line up with TRBD1. Germline values: CDR1 SNHLY, CDR2 FYNNEI. The CDR3 has 12 residues. This CDR3 is CASSELGTGGYF. The CDR3 nucleotides read TGTGCCAGTAGTGAACTCGGGACAGGGGGGTACTTC. Based on the CDR3 plus reference TRBV2 and TRBJ2-5, the full variable domain is EPEVTQTPSHQVTQMGQEVILRCVPISNHLYFYWYRQILGQKVEFLVSFYNNEISEKSEIFDDQFSVERPDGSNFTLKIRSTKLEDSAMYFCASSELGTGGYFGPGTRLLVL.

The chain has TRBV12-3 or TRBV12-4 and TRBJ1-2, with TRBD1 matching over 7 bases. Trimming cost V 6 bases and J 4 bases; bases outside gene matches: 5. CDR3 length: 13 residues. The CDR3 DNA follows: TGTGCCAGCAGCGTCCGGGACAGCTATGGCTACACCTTC. Its protein product is CASSVRDSYGYTF.

This clonotype was counted only a few times. The V gene is TRBV29-1, the J gene TRBJ2-3; D uncertain. The germline V and J ends were trimmed by 7 bases and 7 bases, with 18 bases remaining between them. The germline gives CDR1 SQVTM, CDR2 ANQGSEA. The CDR3 is 13 residues long. CDR3 residues: CSGARASPYTQYF. The CDR3 coding sequence is TGCAGCGGGGCGAGAGCCTCCCCCTATACGCAGTATTTT.

This clonotype was counted a few times. The genes are TRBV2 and TRBJ2-3; D is undetermined. CDR3 length: 14 residues. Germline loops: CDR1 SNHLY, CDR2 FYNNEI. Trimming removed 0 bases from V and 9 bases from J, with 13 bases in between. The CDR3 bases are TGTGCCAGCAGTGAAGCCCTCGGACGTATAACGCAGTATTTT. This sequence encodes CASSEALGRITQYF.

The J gene is TRBJ2-7, the V gene TRBV5-1; TRBD1 matches 9 bases. J gave up 6 bases and V 3 bases, and 7 bases lay outside the gene matches. This CDR3 region has 14 residues. Germline V CDR1 and CDR2: SGHRS, YFSETQ. CDR3 nucleotides: TGCGCCAGCAGCTATGGGACAGGGTTGACCGAGCAGTACTTC. Its protein product is CASSYGTGLTEQYF. The whole variable domain, remainder taken from reference TRBV5-1 and TRBJ2-7, is KAGVTQTPRYLIKTRGQQVTLSCSPISGHRSVSWYQQTPGQGLQFLFEYFSETQRNKGNFPGRFSGRQFSNSRSEMNVSTLELGDSALYLCASSYGTGLTEQYFGPGTRLTVT.

Ten or more counts support this clonotype. V is TRBV6-1 and J is TRBJ2-7, with 9 bases matching TRBD1. Germline CDR1 and CDR2: MNHNS and SASEGT. Germline trimming cut 0 bases from V and 2 bases from J; bases unmatched to any gene: 5. The CDR3 is 16 residues long. This CDR3 reads CASSEAGDRVAYEQYF. The CDR3, as DNA: TGTGCCAGCAGTGAAGCTGGGGACAGGGTCGCCTACGAGCAGTACTTC.

In its sample, this clonotype was seen once. The rearrangement links TRBV29-1 to TRBJ2-7; perhaps D is TRBD1 or TRBD2 (5 bases each). The V end lost 7 bases, the J end lost 2 bases, and 12 bases lay between the germline ends. Germline assignment: CDR1 SQVTM and CDR2 ANQGSEA. The CDR3 loop spans 12 amino acids. Here the CDR3 DNA reads TGCAGCGCCGGGGACGTTACCTACGAGCAGTACTTC. Protein sequence: CSAGDVTYEQYF.

The chain couples TRBV4-3 to TRBJ2-5; no clear D gene. The length of the CDR3 is 14 residues. CDR1 is LGHNA, CDR2 YSLEER, per germline. V dropped 1 base and J dropped 1 base, with 7 bases sitting between them. The CDR3 sequence: CASSQAGFQETQYF. In DNA form, the CDR3 reads TGCGCCAGCAGCCAAGCGGGCTTCCAAGAGACCCAGTACTTC.